This T cell receptor beta chain was observed in a study of blood T cell repertoires in COVID-19 (dated by TCRdb to 2020 to 2021). In terms of the full investigation: Collaborator samples came from the United States, Italy and Spain and covered acute and convalescent phases of COVID-19. The dataset comprised deeply sampled blood TCRbeta repertoires from subjects exposed to, actively infected with, or recovered from COVID-19. A de-identified subject ID, COVID-19 status, age in years and sex were almost always included in the sample metadata. The material from the prospective study consisted of cDNA or gDNA derived from T cells, B-cell-depleted T cells, or PBMCs. The repertoires were released in a freely available public database meant as a resource for research on the immune response to SARS-CoV-2. Samples came from the ongoing ImmuneRACE study (first 160 participants) plus 1,254 subjects from 6 global collaborators. Where available, HLA class I and class II types were obtained from metadata supplied by the sample provider rather than from assay-based typing.

Enrolling through a virtual design, the prospective study's participants ranged in age from roughly 18 to 95 years and lived across 24 United States geographic areas. In the prospective study, cohorts were assigned on the basis of participant-reported clinical history obtained from a screening survey and a study questionnaire. Recovered participants in ImmuneRACE Cohort 3 were defined as having two consecutive negative NP/OP PCR tests, clearance from a healthcare professional, or resolution of symptoms. In the prospective study, mobile phlebotomists collected whole blood, serum and a nasopharyngeal or oropharyngeal swab from each participant. Participants in the prospective study had the option to provide additional blood draws and questionnaires over an approximately 2-month period. Before DNA extraction, prospective study blood samples were shipped either frozen or at room temperature. Inclusive of the bounding cysteine and phenylalanine, the CDR3 is 15 residues long. The only DNA kept is the CDR3, 45 bases in frame from the first base. V and J are trimmed by 5 bases and 0 bases, and the gene matches miss 6 bases of the junction. Based on the germline V gene (reference sequence), the CDR1 and CDR2 sequences are SGHNT and YYREEE.

Concerning this clone: Which antigen it targets is not known. No base-level quality is on record; no much larger clone is a single base apart.

TCRbeta CDR3 regions were amplified from genomic DNA using the immunoSEQ Assay, a bias-controlled multiplex PCR. In the original analysis: The number of nucleated cells in each sample was estimated from the amplification of reference gene primers within the assay. To quantify the absolute abundance of each unique TCRbeta CDR3 rearrangement, sequence reads were collapsed and filtered. Productive Simpson clonality was computed per sample as the square root of Simpson's diversity index over productive rearrangements. Sourced from immuneACCESS, this table was stored by TCRdb with only in-frame sequences that have V and J called. A share of the clones is absent; for the studies checked, an unresolved V gene accounts for under half, and the remainder has no known explanation. V and J calls and clone size follow that table, whereas D and trimming were derived from the DNA. A total of under 200,000 clones appear in this sample, roughly four fifths of them only once. Jointly, the top ten make up roughly 12% of the sample.

Points the paper makes about the study in general: How much clinical and demographic metadata was included differed by source and by participant, and the metadata was provided uncurated.

The source is a man aged 50 or older who had recovered from COVID-19. The V gene is TRBV5-4 and the J gene is TRBJ1-1; 8 central nucleotides agree with TRBD1. Sequencing was carried out using PBMCs or T cells enriched from blood (not recorded which). The CDR3 loop reads CASSRETGVNTEAFF. Here is the DNA: TGTGCCAGCAGTCGAGAGACAGGGGTGAACACTGAAGCTTTCTTT.